A single sample is the source of the 6 T cell receptor beta chains below, sequenced in a study of blood T cell repertoires in COVID-19. Sequencing was performed with immunoSEQ multiplex PCR; in TCRdb, only in-frame clones are kept and a portion is missing. The sample contains approximately 240,000 clones, approximately 86% of which appear only once. Sample: peripheral blood. Every receptor here comes from a woman aged 30 to 39 who had recovered from COVID-19.

To note about this clone: One junction end does not reproduce the germline sequence, and a read error may be involved. The V gene is TRBV7-9, the J gene TRBJ1-1, with a possible D match to TRBD1 (6 bases). The CDR3 extends over 14 amino acids. Germline values: CDR1 SEHNR, CDR2 FQNEAQ (reference sequence). CDR3 coding DNA: TGTGCCAGCAGGTTAGGGGGAGGGTGGACTGAAGCTTTCTTT. Amino acid sequence: CASRLGGGWTEAFF.

About this clone itself: The sample carries other DNA sequences with the same CDR3. The chain uses TRBV19 and TRBJ2-1, with 11 bases fitting TRBD2. Germline CDR1 LNHDA, CDR2 SQIVND (reference sequence). The ends lost 6 bases at V and 2 bases at J; junction bases unmatched: 3. This CDR3 contains 15 residues. CDR3 protein: CASRTGLAAYNEQFF. The CDR3 DNA sequence: TGTGCCAGTAGGACGGGACTAGCGGCCTACAATGAGCAGTTCTTC.

This clone showed up just once. The V and J genes are TRBV15 and TRBJ1-4, with D maybe TRBD1 (6 bases). Germline CDR1 and CDR2: LNHNV and YYDKDF (reference sequence). The germline V and J ends were trimmed by 8 bases and 5 bases, with 9 bases remaining between them. The CDR3 length is 12 residues. The CDR3 reads CATGGANEKLFF. The CDR3 DNA follows: TGTGCCACCGGGGGCGCGAATGAAAAACTGTTTTTT. The full variable domain, with the rest looked up from reference TRBV15 and TRBJ1-4, is DAMVIQNPRYQVTQFGKPVTLSCSQTLNHNVMYWYQQKSSQAPKLLFHYYDKDFNNEADTPDNFQSRRPNTSFCFLDIRSPGLGDTAMYLCATGGANEKLFFGSGTQLSVL.

For this clone: Other DNA sequences from this sample encode an identical CDR3 as well. The genes are TRBV18 and TRBJ1-4; maybe TRBD1 (5 bases). V was trimmed by 3 bases and J by 0 bases, leaving 8 bases between them. Germline-derived CDR1 and CDR2 are KGHSH and LQKENI. The CDR3 has 15 amino acids. CDR3 in DNA: TGTGCCAGCTCACCCAGGGTTGCAACTAATGAAAAACTGTTTTTT. Encoded protein: CASSPRVATNEKLFF.

The chain carries TRBV9 and TRBJ2-2; D possibly corresponds to TRBD1 (6 bases). Looked up from germline, CDR1 is SGDLS and CDR2 is YYNGEE. V lost 5 bases to trimming and J lost 4 bases, with 12 bases between them. The CDR3 loop spans 14 amino acids. CDR3 in amino acids: CASRTQGTTGELFF. CDR3 nucleotide sequence: TGTGCCAGCAGAACACAGGGTACCACCGGGGAGCTGTTTTTT.

The chain recombines TRBV5-1 with TRBJ1-6, with D perhaps TRBD1 (6 bases). Trimming removed 0 bases at V and 7 bases at J, with 11 bases between. The V gene's germline CDR1 is SGHRS and CDR2 YFSETQ. This CDR3 is 15 amino acids long. CDR3: CASSLDRTENSPLHF. In DNA, the CDR3 is TGCGCCAGCAGCTTGGATCGGACAGAAAATTCACCCCTCCACTTT.